This entry features one T cell receptor beta chain sequence. The antigen it binds to is not known. The record has no base qualities; no much larger clone is one base away. The donors were healthy, HIV-negative adults with no recently reported acute infections or vaccinations. Only Caucasian adults living in Nashville, Tennessee, USA were represented among the donors. Magnetic negative selection was used to enrich CD4+ T cells, after which naive cells were positively selected on CD45RA and the negative fraction became the memory subset. Blood was collected by leukapheresis, and PBMCs were isolated by Ficoll-Histopaque density gradient centrifugation and then cryopreserved in liquid nitrogen vapor phase. Analytical flow cytometry was used to check the purity and quantity of every magnetically sorted T cell population. Each sorted fraction had its genomic DNA isolated and then quantified by UV absorbance on a Nanodrop 2000c.

The data were taken from a study of shared clonotypes between healthy human individuals (dated by TCRdb to the early 2020s). Study-level background: Two women and a few men aged 18 to 49 years were included in the cohort. Per donor, three plates each were used for CD4 naive and CD4 memory, two for CD8 naive, and one for CD8 memory. To estimate repertoire size and how much clonotypes are shared between individuals, the study performed deep sequencing of blood TCR repertoires from about five healthy adults. Libraries were prepared and TCR repertoires were sequenced by different laboratories using diverse techniques, in order to increase sequencing depth and limit assay-specific biases. Each donor's leukapheresis produced roughly between roughly 0.94 and 9.5 billion PBMCs.

What the work shows at the level of the full study, not this receptor alone: Compared with non-shared clonotypes, the clonotypes found in all four sorted-subset donors had higher generation probabilities. Because the study included only a small number of donors, the genetic and exposure-history diversity represented was limited. Sampling was restricted to blood, and TCR repertoires in tissue are likely to differ from TCR repertoires in blood. Based on pairwise subsampling, the degree of clonotype sharing among donors was expected to be affected by sequencing depth. Across a handful of donors, around 5% of naive CD4, roughly 3.8% of naive CD8, around 2.1% of memory CD4, and around 0.4% of memory CD8 clonotypes were shared. Estimated clonotype richness was generally larger for naive than for memory subsets. Incomplete sequencing was indicated by rarefaction of sorted-subset datasets, despite the large sequencing depth.

TCR CDR3 regions were amplified from genomic DNA by multiplex PCR using the deep immunoSEQ assay. For each cell subset, the extracted genomic DNA was distributed evenly across all wells of several immunoSEQ 96-well plates, and each plate served as one replicate. For sorted subsets, each replicate PCR was loaded with approximately 200 ng genomic DNA, equivalent to 25,000 to 35,000 T cell genomes. Purified libraries were measured with a Qubit 3.0 fluorometer, size-checked on a Bioanalyzer 2100, and measured again with the KAPA Library Quantification kit. Every immunoSEQ 96-well plate was sequenced on a separate single-read 150-cycle Illumina NextSeq 550 flow cell. The paper's processing steps were these. Because only junctional sequences without quality scores were contained in the immunoSEQ output, filtering matching that applied to full-length reads could not be performed. To assign V/J genes and CDR3, sequences were annotated using PyIR, a Python wrapper for IgBLAST v1.9, with IMGT germline references. Reads were filtered out if the reads had weak V/J assignments (E-value above 1e-6), no CDR3, stop codons, out-of-frame junctions, or ambiguous translated residues. V3J clonotypes were defined as sequences sharing an identical inferred V gene, J gene, and CDR3 amino acid sequence. The percentage overlap between two repertoires was calculated by dividing the number of shared unique clonotypes by the size of the smaller repertoire. Repertoire richness was assessed with RTK rarefaction, the Chao1 estimator, and Recon v2.1 estimates of unobserved clonotypes. OLGA was used to compute generation probabilities for all TCRbeta clonotypes that the gDNA method yielded from a handful of donors. TCRdb re-hosts the immuneACCESS table, in-frame sequences only. Its copies lack some clones; in the studies checked, an unresolved V gene accounts for under half of them, and the cause for the rest is not known. That table supplies the V and J calls and clone size; D and trimming were determined from the DNA. In this sample the table shows 2.3 million or so clones, approximately 93% of which occur a single time. The top ten clones comprise 0.35% to 0.45% of the sample.

Reading the germline V gene gives CDR1 MDHEN and CDR2 SYDVKM. The CDR3 has 13 amino acids, counting the end cysteine and phenylalanine. Here the CDR3 DNA is all that survives: 39 bases in frame from base 1. V is clipped by 5 bases and J by 1 base, and the sequence between their germline boundaries is 9 bases long. The sequence was obtained from a man aged 18 to 30 in good health. Some clones in this sample may be carry-over from other donors' samples. The sequencing sample was made of naive CD4+ T cells from PBMCs. The cell subset or site label for this specimen denotes: CD45RA+ positively selected. The V gene is TRBV28 and the J gene is TRBJ2-7; the D gene is not confidently resolved. The bases are TGTGCCAGCAGTACGGCAGCTTCCTACGAGCAGTACTTC. Translated, this is CASSTAASYEQYF. When the CDR3 is completed using the reference TRBV28 and TRBJ2-7 genes on either side, the full variable domain is DVKVTQSSRYLVKRTGEKVFLECVQDMDHENMFWYRQDPGLGLRLIYFSYDVKMKEKGDIPEGYSVSREKKERFSLILESASTNQTSMYLCASSTAASYEQYFGPGTRLTVT.